These 10 T cell receptor beta chains originate from one sample sequenced in a study of blood T cell repertoires in COVID-19. The assay was immunoSEQ multiplex PCR, and TCRdb's table has in-frame clones only and misses some. The sample has a few hundred thousand clones, approximately 83% seen once. The sequenced sample was PBMCs or T cells enriched from blood (not recorded which). The receptors were sampled from a woman under 40 who had recovered from COVID-19.

The chain joins TRBV28 to TRBJ2-7; possible D gene TRBD1, 5 bases. V lost 7 bases and J lost 2, with 15 bases in between. The CDR3 consists of 14 residues. The V gene's germline CDR1 is MDHEN and CDR2 SYDVKM. CDR3 residues: CASTPRGQTYEQYF. CDR3 sequence (DNA): TGTGCCAGCACCCCAAGGGGCCAGACCTACGAGCAGTACTTC. Looking up the rest from reference TRBV28 and TRBJ2-7 gives the full variable domain: DVKVTQSSRYLVKRTGEKVFLECVQDMDHENMFWYRQDPGLGLRLIYFSYDVKMKEKGDIPEGYSVSREKKERFSLILESASTNQTSMYLCASTPRGQTYEQYFGPGTRLTVT.

The chain is built from TRBV6-1 and TRBJ2-3; 9 nucleotides agree with TRBD2. This CDR3 has 16 residues. Germline CDR1 reads MNHNS; CDR2 reads SASEGT. J lost 1 base, V lost 4 bases, and 6 bases had no gene match. CDR3 protein: CASSVLIAGGTDTQYF. Written as DNA, the CDR3 is TGTGCCAGCAGTGTCTTAATAGCGGGGGGCACAGATACGCAGTATTTT.

V is TRBV7-9 and J is TRBJ2-7; tentatively, D is TRBD1 (6 bases). The CDR3 consists of 15 residues. The germline CDR1 and CDR2 sequences are SEHNR and FQNEAQ (reference sequence). V was clipped by 5 bases and J by 3 bases, with 17 bases between them. CDR3 DNA: TGTGCCAGCAGCCCTGTCATGGACAGATACTACGAGCAGTACTTC. It encodes CASSPVMDRYYEQYF. Filled out from reference TRBV7-9 and TRBJ2-7, the complete variable domain reads DTGVSQNPRHKITKRGQNVTFRCDPISEHNRLYWYRQTLGQGPEFLTYFQNEAQLEKSRLLSDRFSAERPKGSFSTLEIQRTEQGDSAMYLCASSPVMDRYYEQYFGPGTRLTVT.

The chain couples TRBV7-6 to TRBJ2-5; D is perhaps TRBD1 (5 bases). CDR3 size: 15 residues. V was pared by 2 bases and J by 3 bases, with 13 bases between. In germline, CDR1 is SGHVS, CDR2 FNYEAQ. The CDR3 reads CASSLIDRTEETQYF. CDR3 nucleotides: TGTGCCAGCAGCTTAATCGACAGAACCGAAGAGACCCAGTACTTC.

This clone was recorded only once. The rearrangement joins TRBV29-1 to TRBJ2-7; 7 bases match TRBD1. Per germline, CDR1 SQVTM and CDR2 ANQGSEA. This CDR3 comprises 13 residues. V shed 3 bases and J 5 bases; nucleotides not matched to a gene: 7. The CDR3 region is CSVDLAGGHEQYF. The DNA for the CDR3 is TGCAGCGTTGATTTGGCAGGGGGACACGAGCAGTACTTC.

This clone came up once. This rearrangement joins TRBV6-6 to TRBJ1-1; D call uncertain. V shed 5 bases and J shed 2 bases, with 6 bases lying between them. The CDR3 runs 12 residues. The germline CDR1 and CDR2 sequences are MNHNY and SVGAGI (reference sequence). DNA for the CDR3: TGTGCCAGCAGTCGCCCTAACACTGAAGCTTTCTTT. It encodes CASSRPNTEAFF.

V and J are TRBV7-2 and TRBJ1-1; unclear D gene. The CDR3 has 15 amino acids. Per the germline V gene, CDR1 is SGHTA and CDR2 is FQGNSA. V was trimmed by 4 bases and J by 0 bases, leaving 12 bases between them. This CDR3 reads CASSWRPAMNTEAFF. CDR3 sequence (DNA): TGTGCCAGCAGCTGGAGGCCGGCAATGAACACTGAAGCTTTCTTT.

V is TRBV18 and J is TRBJ2-2; possibly TRBD2 for D (5 bases). Trimming left V 1 base short and J 3 bases short, with 12 bases between. Germline values: CDR1 KGHSH, CDR2 LQKENI. The length of the CDR3 is 16 residues. As DNA, the CDR3 is TGTGCCAGCTCACCACGGTTGCCGGGATACACCGGGGAGCTGTTTTTT. It translates to CASSPRLPGYTGELFF.

As DNA, the CDR3 is TGCGCCAGCAGCTTGGCGGGGGGCTCCAATCAGCCCCAGCATTTT. It translates to CASSLAGGSNQPQHF. V gene TRBV5-1 combines with J gene TRBJ1-5, with D perhaps matching TRBD1 (6 bases). CDR1 and CDR2 from the germline V gene are SGHRS and YFSETQ. The CDR3 is 15 amino acids. Trimming stripped 0 bases from V and 3 bases from J, with 10 bases between.

This sequence joins TRBV7-9 and TRBJ2-5; D may be TRBD2 (6 bases). The V and J ends lost 2 bases and 0 bases respectively, with 13 bases between them. Looked up from germline, CDR1 is SEHNR and CDR2 is FQNEAQ (reference sequence). This CDR3 is built from 16 residues. Written as DNA, the CDR3 is TGTGCCAGCAGCTTATTGGGGGGATTTGACCAAGAGACCCAGTACTTC. Amino acid sequence: CASSLLGGFDQETQYF.